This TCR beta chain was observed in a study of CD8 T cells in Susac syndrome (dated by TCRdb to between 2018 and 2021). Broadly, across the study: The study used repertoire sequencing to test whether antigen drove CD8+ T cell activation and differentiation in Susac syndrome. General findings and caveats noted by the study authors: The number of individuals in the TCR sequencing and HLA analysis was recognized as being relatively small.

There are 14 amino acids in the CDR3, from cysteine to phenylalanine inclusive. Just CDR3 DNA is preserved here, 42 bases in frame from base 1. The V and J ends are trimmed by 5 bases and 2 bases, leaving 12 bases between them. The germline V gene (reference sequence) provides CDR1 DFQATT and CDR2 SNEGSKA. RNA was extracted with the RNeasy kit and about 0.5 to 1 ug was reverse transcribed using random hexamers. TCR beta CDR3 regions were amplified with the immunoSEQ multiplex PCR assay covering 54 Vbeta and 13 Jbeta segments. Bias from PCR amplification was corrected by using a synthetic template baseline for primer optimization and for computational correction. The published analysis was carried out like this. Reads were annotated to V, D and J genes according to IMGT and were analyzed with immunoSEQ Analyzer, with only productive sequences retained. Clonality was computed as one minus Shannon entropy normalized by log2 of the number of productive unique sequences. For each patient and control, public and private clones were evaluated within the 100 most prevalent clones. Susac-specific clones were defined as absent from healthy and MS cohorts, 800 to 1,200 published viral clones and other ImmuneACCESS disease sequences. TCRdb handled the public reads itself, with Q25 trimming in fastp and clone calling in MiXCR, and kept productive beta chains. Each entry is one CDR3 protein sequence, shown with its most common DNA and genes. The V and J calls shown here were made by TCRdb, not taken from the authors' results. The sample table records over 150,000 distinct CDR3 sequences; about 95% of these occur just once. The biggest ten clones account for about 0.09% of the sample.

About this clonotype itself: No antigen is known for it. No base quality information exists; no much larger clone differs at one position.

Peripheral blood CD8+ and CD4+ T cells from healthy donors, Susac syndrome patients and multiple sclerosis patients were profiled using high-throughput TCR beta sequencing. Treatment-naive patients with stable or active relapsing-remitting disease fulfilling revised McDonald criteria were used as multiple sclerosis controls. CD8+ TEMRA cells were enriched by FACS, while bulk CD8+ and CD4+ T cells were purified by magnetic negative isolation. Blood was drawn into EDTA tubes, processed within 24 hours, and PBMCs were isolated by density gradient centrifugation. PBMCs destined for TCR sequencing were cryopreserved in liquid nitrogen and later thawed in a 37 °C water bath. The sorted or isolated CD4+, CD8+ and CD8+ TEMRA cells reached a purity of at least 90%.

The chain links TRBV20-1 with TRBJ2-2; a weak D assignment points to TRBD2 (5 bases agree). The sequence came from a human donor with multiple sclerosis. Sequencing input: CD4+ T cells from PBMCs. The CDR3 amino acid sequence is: CSARAVGNTGELFF. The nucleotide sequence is TGCAGTGCTCGAGCGGTGGGCAACACCGGGGAGCTGTTTTTT.